The TCR beta chain described here comes from a study of blood T cells in healthy people across ages. Study-level points and caveats: Diversity figures derived from one million T cells were judged to underestimate the true value. Strong correlation linked observed beta diversity and percent naive T cells.

The germline V gene has CDR1 SGHAT and CDR2 FQNNGV. The CDR3 has 21 amino acids. The V and J ends lost 2 bases and 1 base respectively, with 29 bases between them. This clonotype was seen a few times. Antigen specificity is unknown. Next came a second PCR, run for about 6 to 11 cycles, which used a sample-barcoded 5' primer along with a J-beta primer mix. TCRdb re-called the 5' RACE reads through MiXCR, storing one row per CDR3 protein. The sample lists 650,000 to 1,000,000 distinct CDR3 sequences; about 45% were seen once. The extraction recovered at least 5 micrograms of total RNA per sample. Sequencing was performed on blood. The TCR comes from a man older than 75 in good health. The chain is built from TRBV11-2 and TRBJ2-5; D may be TRBD2 (11 bases). The CDR3: CASSLLRRPGQGTSGQETQYF. CDR3 sequence (DNA): TGTGCCAGCAGCTTACTTAGGCGGCCGGGACAGGGGACTAGCGGCCAAGAGACCCAGTACTTC. Based on the CDR3 plus reference TRBV11-2 and TRBJ2-5, the full variable domain is EAGVAQSPRYKIIEKRQSVAFWCNPISGHATLYWYQQILGQGPKLLIQFQNNGVVDDSQLPKDRFSAERLKGVDSTLKIQPAKLEDSAVYLCASSLLRRPGQGTSGQETQYFGPGTRLLVL.